This T cell receptor (beta chain) emerged from a study of blood T cells in healthy people across ages. The authors isolated at least 6.5 million PBMCs per sample. Of note for this clonotype: Antigen unknown.

Findings of the study overall: TCR beta diversity per million T cells fell roughly linearly with age. Diversity was higher, and naive CD4+ cells more numerous, in long-lived donors than in aged donors.

V was pared by 5 bases and J by 13 bases, with 18 bases between. The CDR3 runs 13 residues. Germline CDR1 and CDR2: MDHEN and SYDVKM. PCR was performed a second time for about 7 to 12 cycles using a sample-barcoded 5' primer and a J-beta primer mix. CDR3-containing paired-end reads numbered at least 3 million in each sample. TCRdb re-called the 5' RACE reads through MiXCR, storing one row per CDR3 protein. There are 850,000 to 1,000,000 distinct CDR3 sequences in the sample; roughly half occur only once, and about 20% lies in the top ten. The receptor's source is a woman between 55 and 75 years old in good health. Sequenced input: blood. The rearrangement joins TRBV28 to TRBJ2-4; D tentatively fits TRBD1 or TRBD2 (6 bases each). CDR3 nucleotides: TGTGCCAGCAGTGTGCGGGACATCATCGGGCAGTACTTC. Translating it yields CASSVRDIIGQYF.